This T cell receptor (beta chain) stems from a study of blood T cell repertoires in COVID-19. Overall study: Italy, Spain and the United States were the sources of the convalescent and acute COVID-19 samples.

V trimming: 4 bases; J trimming: 5 bases; junction bases outside the gene matches: 14. Per the germline V gene, CDR1 is LGHDT and CDR2 is YNNKEL (reference sequence). CDR3 length equals 17 residues. Original methodology: Amplification with reference gene primers provided the estimates of nucleated cell counts. Generated by immunoSEQ multiplex PCR, the TCRdb table keeps only in-frame clones and is missing some. The V and J calls and the clone size are those of that table, but D and trimming were determined from the DNA. The sample contains 250,000 to 400,000 clones, about nine tenths of which appear only once.

The sequencing sample was made of peripheral blood. The chain has TRBV3-1 (or the pseudogene TRBV3-2) and TRBJ2-5; TRBD2 aligns across 9 bases. The source is a man aged 45-65 years with active or convalescent COVID-19. CDR3 residues: CASSRLGSGGFGETQYF. The CDR3 bases are TGTGCCAGCAGCCGTTTAGGTAGCGGGGGTTTCGGGGAGACCCAGTACTTC.